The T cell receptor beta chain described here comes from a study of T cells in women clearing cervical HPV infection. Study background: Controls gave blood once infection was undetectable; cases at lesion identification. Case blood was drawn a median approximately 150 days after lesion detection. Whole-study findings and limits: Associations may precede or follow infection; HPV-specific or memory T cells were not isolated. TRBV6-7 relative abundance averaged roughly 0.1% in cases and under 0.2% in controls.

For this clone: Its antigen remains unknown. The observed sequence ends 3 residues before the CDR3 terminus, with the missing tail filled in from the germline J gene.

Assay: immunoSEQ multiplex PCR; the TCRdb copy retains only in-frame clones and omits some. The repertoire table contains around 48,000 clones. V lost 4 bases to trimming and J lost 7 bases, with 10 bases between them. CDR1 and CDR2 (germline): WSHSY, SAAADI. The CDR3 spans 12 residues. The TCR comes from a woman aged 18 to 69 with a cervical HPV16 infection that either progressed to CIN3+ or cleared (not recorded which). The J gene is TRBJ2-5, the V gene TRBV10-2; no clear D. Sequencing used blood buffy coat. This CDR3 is CASSVETGTQYF. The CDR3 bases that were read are TGCGCCAGCAGTGTAGAAACCGGGACC.